This T cell receptor (beta chain) was profiled in a study of blood T cell repertoires in COVID-19. Whole-study context: Some COVID-19 samples were acute and others convalescent; all came from the United States, Italy and Spain. PBMCs, B-cell-depleted T cells, or T cells were the source of the cDNA or gDNA that made up the material.

The method was immunoSEQ multiplex PCR; TCRdb's version includes in-frame clones alone and lacks a portion of them. The sample carries approximately 340,000 clones, roughly 90% recorded once. Recruited during active infection, patients (from Seattle) were subsequently followed longitudinally. From germline, CDR1 is MNHNS and CDR2 SASEGT. Germline trimming cut 3 bases from V and 3 bases from J; bases unmatched to any gene: 5. There are 16 residues in the CDR3. This TCR was sampled from a man aged 30-40 years with COVID-19, enrolled during active disease. The J gene is TRBJ2-3, the V gene TRBV6-1, with 11 bases aligning to TRBD2. What was sequenced was peripheral blood. This chain's CDR3 is CASSDLWTSGTDTQYF. CDR3 DNA sequence: TGTGCCAGCAGTGACCTATGGACTAGCGGGACAGATACGCAGTATTTT.